This TCR beta chain was sequenced in a study of CD8+ T cells in alopecia areata. Study background: Those patients who were treated received oral tofacitinib, which was given at 5 to 10 mg twice daily for moderate-to-severe alopecia areata.

CDR1 and CDR2 (germline): PRHDT, FYEKMQ (reference sequence). With 4 bases removed from V and 2 bases from J, the gap between germline ends came to 6 bases. The CDR3 length is 13 residues. Following extraction, RNA underwent reverse transcription to cDNA, which served as the sequencing template. The table came from immunoSEQ multiplex PCR; TCRdb's copy has only in-frame clones and leaves some out. The table includes approximately 150,000 clones, 70% to 90% detected once. Specified treatment: oral pan-JAK inhibitor, 5-10 mg twice daily. The V and J genes are TRBV13 and TRBJ1-3; D might be TRBD1 (5 bases). The sample consisted of CD8+ T cells sorted from blood, taken at week 4, from a patient treated with tofacitinib. The TCR originated in a human donor with alopecia areata. The CDR3 DNA reads TGTGCCAGCAGCTCAGGGACTGGAAACACCATATATTTT. Amino acid sequence: CASSSGTGNTIYF.